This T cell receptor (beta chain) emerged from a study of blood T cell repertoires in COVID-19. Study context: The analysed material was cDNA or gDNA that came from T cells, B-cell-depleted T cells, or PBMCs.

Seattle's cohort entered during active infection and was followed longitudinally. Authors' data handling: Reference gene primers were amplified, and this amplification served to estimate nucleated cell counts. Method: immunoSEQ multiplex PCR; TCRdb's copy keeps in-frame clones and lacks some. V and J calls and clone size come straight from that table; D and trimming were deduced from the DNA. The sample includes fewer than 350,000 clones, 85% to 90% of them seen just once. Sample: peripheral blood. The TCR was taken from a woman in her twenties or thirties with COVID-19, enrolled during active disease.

This chain's CDR3 is CASSGGGYEQFF. The CDR3 DNA reads TGTGCCAGTTCGGGCGGGGGATATGAGCAGTTCTTC. This chain joins TRBV19 and TRBJ2-1; 7 bases map to TRBD2. Germline CDR1 LNHDA, CDR2 SQIVND (reference sequence). The trim removed 8 bases at V and 8 bases at J, leaving 6 bases unmatched. There are 12 residues in the CDR3. The full variable domain, rest sourced from reference TRBV19 and TRBJ2-1, is DGGITQSPKYLFRKEGQNVTLSCEQNLNHDAMYWYRQDPGQGLRLIYYSQIVNDFQKGDIAEGYSVSREKKESFPLTVTSAQKNPTAFYLCASSGGGYEQFFGPGTRLTVL.